The clone carrying this T cell receptor beta chain was counted many times. The CDR3 runs to 12 residues. Per the germline V gene, CDR1 is MNHEY and CDR2 is SVGEGT. Trimming took 4 bases from V and 2 from J, leaving 6 bases between them. MiXCR was run by TCRdb on the 5' RACE reads, yielding one entry per CDR3 protein. The profile shows fewer than 30,000 distinct CDR3 sequences, 4.4% of them singletons. This entry is derived from a study of early T cells in non-severe SARS-CoV-2 infection. The wider study: Bulk RNA from unsorted whole blood was sequenced; chains were unpaired.

This chain uses TRBV6-2 or TRBV6-3 with TRBJ2-7; no definite D call. The TCR originated in an adult who was a healthcare worker with PCR-confirmed SARS-CoV-2 infection or an uninfected control (not recorded which). The sequencing sample was made of whole blood. In DNA, the CDR3 is TGTGCCAGCAGTTTAACACCCTACGAGCAGTACTTC. Amino acids: CASSLTPYEQYF.